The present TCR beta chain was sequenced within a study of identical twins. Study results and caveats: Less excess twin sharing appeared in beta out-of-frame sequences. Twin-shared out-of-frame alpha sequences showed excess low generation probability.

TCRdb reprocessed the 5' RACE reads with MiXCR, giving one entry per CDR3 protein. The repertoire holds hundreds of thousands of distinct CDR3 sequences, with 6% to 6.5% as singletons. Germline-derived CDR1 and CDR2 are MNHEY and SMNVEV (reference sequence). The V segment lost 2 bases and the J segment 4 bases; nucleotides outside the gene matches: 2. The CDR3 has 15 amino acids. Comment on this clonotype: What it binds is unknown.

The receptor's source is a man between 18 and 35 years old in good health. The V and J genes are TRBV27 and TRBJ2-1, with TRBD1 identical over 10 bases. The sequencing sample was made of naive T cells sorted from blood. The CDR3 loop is CASSLQGQGYNEQFF. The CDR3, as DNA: TGTGCCAGCAGTTTACAGGGACAGGGGTACAATGAGCAGTTCTTC.